This is a list of T cell receptor beta chains from one sample in a study of blood T cell repertoires in COVID-19. Sequenced by immunoSEQ multiplex PCR; TCRdb stores in-frame clones only, minus some. The table has fewer than 400,000 clones, 87% seen once. Sequencing input: PBMCs or T cells enriched from blood (not recorded which). The source of these receptors is a woman in her late teens or twenties who had recovered from COVID-19. CDR3s include the opening cysteine and the closing phenylalanine or tryptophan. Fields, in order: D gene, V gene, clone size, J gene, CDR3 protein, CDR3 DNA. The D gene is left open where the match is weak. The listing skips clone size in some rows; elsewhere it reads once, few, many or a size class.

D gene: -
V gene: TRBV5-4
clone size: -
J gene: TRBJ1-2
CDR3 protein: CASSLDPGDYGYTF
CDR3 DNA: TGTGCCAGCAGCTTGGACCCAGGCGACTATGGCTACACCTTC

D gene: TRBD2
V gene: TRBV27
clone size: -
J gene: TRBJ2-2
CDR3 protein: CASSLVPPGRGGTGELFF
CDR3 DNA: TGTGCCAGCAGTTTAGTCCCCCCCGGGAGGGGTGGGACCGGGGAGCTGTTTTTT

D gene: -
V gene: TRBV30
clone size: -
J gene: TRBJ1-2
CDR3 protein: CAWSAPGTGPSGYGYTF
CDR3 DNA: TGTGCCTGGAGTGCGCCGGGAACAGGGCCCAGCGGCTATGGCTACACCTTC

D gene: -
V gene: TRBV18
clone size: few
J gene: TRBJ1-2
CDR3 protein: CASSPPVGVSGYGYTF
CDR3 DNA: TGTGCCAGCTCACCCCCAGTCGGGGTTTCGGGCTATGGCTACACCTTC

D gene: TRBD2
V gene: TRBV7-8
clone size: many
J gene: TRBJ2-1
CDR3 protein: CASRSIGGAFYNEQFF
CDR3 DNA: TGTGCCAGCAGATCAATCGGGGGGGCCTTCTACAATGAGCAGTTCTTC

D gene: TRBD2
V gene: TRBV18
clone size: few
J gene: TRBJ2-4
CDR3 protein: CASSSGASGRLVPRDIQYF
CDR3 DNA: TGTGCCAGCTCGTCGGGGGCTAGCGGGAGATTGGTCCCCCGGGACATTCAGTACTTC

D gene: -
V gene: TRBV28
clone size: -
J gene: TRBJ1-4
CDR3 protein: CASRLVGHSPGFTNEKLFF
CDR3 DNA: TGTGCCAGCAGACTGGTTGGGCATTCTCCCGGATTCACTAATGAAAAACTGTTTTTT

D gene: TRBD2
V gene: TRBV11-3
clone size: -
J gene: TRBJ2-3
CDR3 protein: CASSKLAGGNTDTQYF
CDR3 DNA: TGTGCCAGCAGCAAACTAGCGGGGGGGAACACAGATACGCAGTATTTT

D gene: TRBD1
V gene: TRBV6-5
clone size: -
J gene: TRBJ1-6
CDR3 protein: CASSPETGGFSPLHF
CDR3 DNA: TGTGCCAGCAGCCCAGAGACAGGGGGCTTTTCACCCCTCCACTTT

D gene: TRBD1
V gene: TRBV3-1/TRBV3-2
clone size: few
J gene: TRBJ1-2
CDR3 protein: CASSQVLRWTGVGYTF
CDR3 DNA: TGTGCCAGCAGCCAAGTTCTGAGATGGACAGGGGTAGGCTACACCTTC

D gene: TRBD2
V gene: TRBV6-2/TRBV6-3
clone size: -
J gene: TRBJ2-6
CDR3 protein: CASSPFGRTGANVLTF
CDR3 DNA: TGTGCCAGCAGCCCCTTCGGGAGGACTGGGGCCAACGTCCTGACTTTC

D gene: TRBD1
V gene: TRBV18
clone size: -
J gene: TRBJ1-5
CDR3 protein: CASSPGQGGNQPQHF
CDR3 DNA: TGTGCCAGCTCGCCGGGACAGGGAGGGAATCAGCCCCAGCATTTT

D gene: -
V gene: TRBV11-3
clone size: -
J gene: TRBJ1-1
CDR3 protein: CASSLDPDSFPAFF
CDR3 DNA: TGTGCCAGCAGCTTAGACCCCGACAGTTTTCCGGCTTTCTTT

D gene: TRBD1
V gene: TRBV18
clone size: once
J gene: TRBJ2-2
CDR3 protein: CASSEDREAELFF
CDR3 DNA: TGTGCCAGCTCTGAGGACAGGGAGGCGGAGCTGTTTTTT

D gene: -
V gene: TRBV4-1
clone size: -
J gene: TRBJ1-4
CDR3 protein: CASSQAGSYGTSSTNEKLFF
CDR3 DNA: TGCGCCAGCAGCCAAGCCGGGTCGTACGGTACCTCCTCAACTAATGAAAAACTGTTTTTT

D gene: -
V gene: TRBV28
clone size: few
J gene: TRBJ2-4
CDR3 protein: CASVSTAASQNIQYF
CDR3 DNA: TGTGCCAGCGTATCGACGGCGGCTAGCCAAAACATTCAGTACTTC

D gene: -
V gene: TRBV7-9
clone size: -
J gene: TRBJ2-1
CDR3 protein: CASSPGEGRSSYNEQFF
CDR3 DNA: TGTGCCAGCAGCCCAGGTGAGGGTCGGAGCTCCTACAATGAGCAGTTCTTC

D gene: TRBD1
V gene: TRBV6-5
clone size: -
J gene: TRBJ2-7
CDR3 protein: CASSRPGQVSYEQYF
CDR3 DNA: TGTGCCAGCAGCCGCCCGGGACAGGTATCCTACGAGCAGTACTTC

D gene: -
V gene: TRBV7-8
clone size: -
J gene: TRBJ2-5
CDR3 protein: CASSPAEETQYF
CDR3 DNA: TGTGCCAGCAGCCCCGCGGAAGAGACCCAGTACTTC

D gene: TRBD1
V gene: TRBV15
clone size: -
J gene: TRBJ1-6
CDR3 protein: CATGTGDRSPLHF
CDR3 DNA: TGTGCCACCGGGACAGGGGATCGCTCACCCCTCCACTTT

D gene: -
V gene: TRBV12-3/TRBV12-4
clone size: -
J gene: TRBJ2-1
CDR3 protein: CASSTDEEGEQFF
CDR3 DNA: TGTGCCAGCAGTACGGATGAGGAGGGTGAGCAGTTCTTC

D gene: -
V gene: TRBV5-6
clone size: -
J gene: TRBJ1-1
CDR3 protein: CASSRASGITLTEAFF
CDR3 DNA: TGTGCCAGCAGCCGGGCGTCCGGGATAACGCTCACTGAAGCTTTCTTT

D gene: -
V gene: TRBV19
clone size: -
J gene: TRBJ1-5
CDR3 protein: CASKAGRGSGPQHF
CDR3 DNA: TGTGCCAGTAAGGCAGGGAGGGGAAGCGGGCCCCAGCATTTT

D gene: -
V gene: TRBV23-1
clone size: -
J gene: TRBJ1-2
CDR3 protein: CASSQSLGAQGYGYTF
CDR3 DNA: TGCGCCAGCAGTCAATCGTTAGGGGCGCAGGGCTATGGCTACACCTTC

D gene: TRBD1
V gene: TRBV4-3
clone size: -
J gene: TRBJ1-1
CDR3 protein: CASSQGSGGTEAFF
CDR3 DNA: TGCGCCAGCAGCCAGGGCTCAGGGGGCACTGAAGCTTTCTTT

D gene: -
V gene: TRBV4-3
clone size: -
J gene: TRBJ2-7
CDR3 protein: CASSQAGNPYEQYF
CDR3 DNA: TGCGCCAGCAGCCAAGCGGGTAACCCCTACGAGCAGTACTTC

D gene: -
V gene: TRBV7-2
clone size: few
J gene: TRBJ1-5
CDR3 protein: CASSLLQGLPQHF
CDR3 DNA: TGTGCCAGCAGCTTGCTACAGGGTTTGCCCCAGCATTTT

D gene: TRBD1
V gene: TRBV11-2
clone size: once
J gene: TRBJ2-7
CDR3 protein: CASSPWAGGPEQYF
CDR3 DNA: TGTGCCAGCAGCCCCTGGGCAGGGGGCCCCGAGCAGTACTTC

D gene: -
V gene: TRBV11-2
clone size: -
J gene: TRBJ1-6
CDR3 protein: CASSQYNRPHLHF
CDR3 DNA: TGTGCCAGCAGCCAATACAACAGGCCTCACCTCCACTTT

D gene: TRBD2
V gene: TRBV28
clone size: once
J gene: TRBJ2-7
CDR3 protein: CASSLGGFSSYEQYF
CDR3 DNA: TGTGCCAGCAGTTTGGGGGGGTTTAGCTCCTACGAGCAGTACTTC

D gene: TRBD2
V gene: TRBV13
clone size: -
J gene: TRBJ2-1
CDR3 protein: CASSLIAGKTLF
CDR3 DNA: TGTGCCAGCAGCTTAATAGCGGGAAAAACCCTCTTC

D gene: -
V gene: TRBV7-6
clone size: -
J gene: TRBJ1-2
CDR3 protein: CASSLDAVANYGYTF
CDR3 DNA: TGTGCCAGCAGCTTAGACGCGGTTGCGAACTATGGCTACACCTTC